Below, 12 T cell receptor beta chains from the same sample are listed, as sequenced in a study of blood T cell repertoires in COVID-19. Produced via immunoSEQ multiplex PCR; TCRdb's table is partial and in-frame only. The table records some 100,000 clones, 88% of them present only once. The sequencing sample was made of peripheral blood. The receptors here all came from a woman in her 70s with acute or convalescent COVID-19.

V and J are TRBV18 and TRBJ2-4; D is undetermined. The V end lost 1 base, the J end lost 6 bases, and 10 bases lay between the germline ends. Looked up from germline, CDR1 is KGHSH and CDR2 is LQKENI. The CDR3 totals 14 residues. CDR3 residues: CASSPRRERNIQYF. In DNA, the CDR3 is TGTGCCAGCTCACCACGTCGTGAGAGAAACATTCAGTACTTC.

This chain connects TRBV5-1 to TRBJ2-2; 8 positions match TRBD2. The CDR3 extends over 16 amino acids. The germline CDR1 and CDR2 sequences are SGHRS and YFSETQ. The trim removed 6 bases at V and 7 bases at J, leaving 14 bases unmatched. As DNA, the CDR3 is TGCGCCAGCAACCCCAGCCCCGGGGGGGCCGGCGGGGAGCTGTTTTTT. Translating gives CASNPSPGGAGGELFF.

The rearrangement links TRBV16 to TRBJ2-7, with 9 bases matching TRBD1. Germline V gene data show CDR1 as KGHSY and CDR2 as FQNENV. This CDR3 has 16 amino acids. V lost 4 bases and J lost 1; bases outside the gene matches: 8. The CDR3 DNA sequence: TGTGCCAGCAGCCCCTACAGGGGGCTTTCTTCCTACGAGCAGTACTTC. Amino acids: CASSPYRGLSSYEQYF.

This chain uses TRBV28 with TRBJ1-5, with TRBD1 identical over 9 bases. The CDR3 contains 17 residues. CDR1 is MDHEN, CDR2 SYDVKM, per germline. V dropped 5 bases and J dropped 2; count of bases not matched to a gene: 10. The CDR3 spells CASSQYLGQGRNQPQHF. CDR3 bases: TGTGCCAGCAGTCAATACCTGGGACAGGGCCGCAATCAGCCCCAGCATTTT.

This chain links TRBV3-1 (or the pseudogene TRBV3-2) with TRBJ1-3; 7 bases are a match to TRBD1. Germline assignment: CDR1 LGHDT and CDR2 YNNKEL (reference sequence). After removal of 4 bases from V and 3 bases from J, the junction contained 6 bases not matched to a gene. The CDR3 has 15 amino acids. The CDR3 DNA follows: TGTGCCAGCAGCCCGAGGGGGCTTAATGGAAACACCATATATTTT. Translated: CASSPRGLNGNTIYF.

This clone occurred once. J is TRBJ2-3 and V is TRBV2; D may be TRBD2 (6 bases). The CDR3 has 16 amino acids. Germline CDR1 is SNHLY and CDR2 is FYNNEI. Trimming took 1 base from V and 3 from J, leaving 14 bases between them. CDR3 sequence reads: CASSEVPGGPTDTQYF. CDR3 bases: TGTGCCAGCAGTGAAGTCCCCGGGGGACCAACAGATACGCAGTATTTT. The whole variable domain, filled in from reference TRBV2 and TRBJ2-3, reads EPEVTQTPSHQVTQMGQEVILRCVPISNHLYFYWYRQILGQKVEFLVSFYNNEISEKSEIFDDQFSVERPDGSNFTLKIRSTKLEDSAMYFCASSEVPGGPTDTQYFGPGTRLTVL.

The chain recombines TRBV13 with TRBJ2-7; TRBD1 aligns across 7 bases. The CDR3 is 14 residues long. Germline CDR1 and CDR2: PRHDT and FYEKMQ (reference sequence). Trimming at V came to 6 bases and at J to 0 bases, leaving 5 bases not matched to a gene. Written as DNA, the CDR3 is TGTGCCAGCAGTTACGGGACAGACTCCTACGAGCAGTACTTC. Amino acids: CASSYGTDSYEQYF.

The CDR3 nucleotides are TGTGCCAGCAGCGTAGGAGGGGGGGCCCCCTACAATGAGCAGTTCTTC. This translates into CASSVGGGAPYNEQFF. V usage is TRBV9 and J usage is TRBJ2-1; weak D call: TRBD2 (7 bases). Germline CDR1 and CDR2: SGDLS and YYNGEE. This CDR3 is built from 16 residues. V dropped 0 bases and J dropped 2 bases, with 12 bases sitting between them.

Here the CDR3 reads CASSQQGYEQYF. In nucleotides, the CDR3 is TGTGCCAGCAGCCAACAGGGCTACGAGCAGTACTTC. The J gene is TRBJ2-7, the V gene TRBV12-3 or TRBV12-4; perhaps TRBD1 as D (6 bases). This CDR3 is built from 12 residues. Trimming shortened V by 6 bases and J by 3 bases, and 9 bases separated the two germline ends.

J is TRBJ1-5 and V is TRBV5-4; D uncertain. CDR1 is SGHNT, CDR2 YYREEE, per germline (reference sequence). The CDR3 totals 16 residues. Between the trimmed V and J ends, which lost 3 bases and 0 bases, there was a span of 13 bases. The CDR3 protein is CASSSHYLYSNQPQHF. CDR3 DNA sequence: TGTGCCAGCAGCTCCCATTACCTCTATAGCAATCAGCCCCAGCATTTT.

V usage is TRBV7-8 and J usage is TRBJ2-5; 8 positions agree with TRBD2. The V and J ends lost 5 bases and 0 bases, in that order; junction bases with no gene match: 2. The CDR3 runs 14 residues. Per germline, CDR1 SGHVS and CDR2 FQNEAQ. CDR3: CASSPGRDQETQYF. CDR3 DNA sequence: TGTGCCAGCAGCCCCGGGAGGGACCAAGAGACCCAGTACTTC. The full variable domain, completed using reference TRBV7-8 and TRBJ2-5, is GAGVSQSPRYKVAKRGQDVALRCDPISGHVSLFWYQQALGQGPEFLTYFQNEAQLDKSGLPSDRFFAERPEGSVSTLKIQRTQQEDSAVYLCASSPGRDQETQYFGPGTRLLVL.

The chain recombines TRBV7-6 with TRBJ2-3; TRBD2 aligns across 11 bases. This CDR3 spans 16 amino acids. The germline CDR1 and CDR2 sequences are SGHVS and FNYEAQ. Unmatched junction bases numbered 4, after V lost 2 bases and J lost 3 bases. In DNA form, the CDR3 reads TGTGCCAGCAGCTTACCGACTAGCGGGGAAACAGATACGCAGTATTTT. Translating gives CASSLPTSGETDTQYF. The full variable domain, in which reference TRBV7-6 and TRBJ2-3 provide the parts outside the CDR3, is GAGVSQSPRYKVTKRGQDVALRCDPISGHVSLYWYRQALGQGPEFLTYFNYEAQQDKSGLPNDRFSAERPEGSISTLTIQRTEQRDSAMYRCASSLPTSGETDTQYFGPGTRLTVL.